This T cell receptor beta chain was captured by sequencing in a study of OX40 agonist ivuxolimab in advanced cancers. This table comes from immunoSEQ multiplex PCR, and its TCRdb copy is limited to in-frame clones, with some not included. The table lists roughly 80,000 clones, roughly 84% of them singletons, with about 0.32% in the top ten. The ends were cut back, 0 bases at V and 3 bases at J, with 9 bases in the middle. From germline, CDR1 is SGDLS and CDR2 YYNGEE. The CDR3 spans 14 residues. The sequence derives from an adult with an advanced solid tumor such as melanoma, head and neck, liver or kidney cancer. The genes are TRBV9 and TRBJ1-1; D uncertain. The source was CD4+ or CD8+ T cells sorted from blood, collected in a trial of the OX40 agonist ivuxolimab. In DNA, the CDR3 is TGTGCCAGCAGCGTAGGGGCACGGTACACTGAAGCTTTCTTT. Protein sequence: CASSVGARYTEAFF.